The text below deals with one T cell receptor beta chain. The antigen is unknown. The sample belongs to a study of blood T cells in healthy people across ages. The authors ran a second PCR of about 6 to 11 cycles using a sample-barcoded 5' primer and a J-beta primer mix. MiXCR, run by TCRdb on the 5' RACE reads, gives a single entry per CDR3 protein. This table holds about a million distinct CDR3 sequences, roughly 51% found once. This CDR3 comprises 13 residues. J gave up 8 bases and V 10 bases, and 11 bases lay outside the gene matches. Germline V gene lookup returns CDR1 LNHNV and CDR2 YYDKDF (reference sequence). Findings of the study overall: Because donor CMV status was unknown, expanded clonotype changes were possibly confounded. Observed TCR beta diversity per million T cells went down as age went up. This fall followed a roughly linear course with age.

The sample consisted of blood. The rearrangement links TRBV15 to TRBJ2-1; TRBD2 matches 7 bases. This sequence was found in a woman in her sixties or seventies in good health. CDR3 nucleotide sequence: TGTGCCATCTGGACGGGAGGAAGCGATGAGCAGTTCTTC. Translated, it gives CAIWTGGSDEQFF.